This T cell receptor beta chain was observed in a study of cytomegalovirus exposure and HLA in healthy donors. Study-level findings and limits: The study flagged roughly 160 TCR beta chains as cytomegalovirus-associated. Productive status was seen about 90% or about 30% of the time for most TCR beta V segments in an earlier analysis.

Per the germline V gene, CDR1 is SGHDT and CDR2 is YYEEEE. The CDR3 totals 13 residues. 60 Vbeta and 13 Jbeta primers were used in PCR. Generated by immunoSEQ multiplex PCR, the TCRdb table keeps only in-frame clones and is missing some. The sample yields about 120,000 clones, of which the top ten take up roughly 3.7%. With regard to this clone: Its antigen is still unknown. The junction does not match germline at one end; this may be a read error.

Sequenced: PBMCs. The chain carries TRBV5-6 and TRBJ2-7; D perhaps matches TRBD2 (6 bases). The sequence was obtained from a man between 25 and 39 years old in good health and CMV-seronegative. In nucleotides, the CDR3 is TGTGCCAGCAGGAAAACGGGGGACGGCAGTAGGGACTTC. This sequence encodes CASRKTGDGSRDF.